These T cell receptor beta chains were read from a single sample in a study of molecular identifiers for immune sequencing clone quantification. TCRdb analysed the PCR reads with MiXCR anew, one entry per CDR3 protein. The data hold 8,500 to 11,000 distinct CDR3 sequences, with 18% observed a single time. Sequencing was carried out using naive CD8+ T cells from blood, with Jurkat cell RNA spiked in. These receptors were collected from a human donor in good health. Some libraries in this study had Jurkat cell RNA spiked in. Each CDR3 is given with its conserved first and last residue. A D gene is named only where the DNA matches it firmly. Size values are once, few and many counts, or a class for expanded clones, and some rows have none.

v_call: TRBV20-1; j_call: TRBJ2-7; clone_size: medium-sized; d_call: .; cdr3_aa: CSARAARSYEQYF; cdr3_nt: TGCAGTGCTAGGGCGGCCCGCTCCTACGAGCAGTACTTC
v_call: TRBV20-1; j_call: TRBJ2-1; clone_size: many; d_call: .; cdr3_aa: CSARDFQTGTSSYNEQFF; cdr3_nt: TGCAGTGCTAGAGACTTCCAGACAGGGACTAGCTCCTACAATGAGCAGTTCTTC
v_call: TRBV4-3; j_call: TRBJ2-3; clone_size: few; d_call: .; cdr3_aa: CASSQKTLADTQYF; cdr3_nt: TGCGCCAGCAGCCAGAAGACTTTAGCAGATACGCAGTATTTT
v_call: TRBV20-1; j_call: TRBJ1-3; clone_size: medium-sized; d_call: TRBD1; cdr3_aa: CSASPTGIFNTIYF; cdr3_nt: TGCAGTGCTAGCCCGACAGGGATTTTTAACACCATATATTTT
v_call: TRBV4-2; j_call: TRBJ1-5; clone_size: many; d_call: .; cdr3_aa: CASSQELPAGNNQPQHF; cdr3_nt: TGTGCCAGCAGCCAAGAATTACCGGCAGGGAATAATCAGCCCCAGCATTTT
v_call: TRBV29-1; j_call: TRBJ2-7; clone_size: .; d_call: .; cdr3_aa: CSVNWDVSYEQYF; cdr3_nt: TGCAGTGTAAACTGGGACGTCTCCTACGAGCAGTACTTC
v_call: TRBV11-2; j_call: TRBJ2-3; clone_size: many; d_call: .; cdr3_aa: CASSYRVTDTQYF; cdr3_nt: TGTGCCAGCAGCTACAGGGTCACAGATACGCAGTATTTT
v_call: TRBV7-9; j_call: TRBJ1-3; clone_size: few; d_call: TRBD1; cdr3_aa: CASSQGQGNIYF; cdr3_nt: TGTGCCAGCAGCCAAGGACAGGGTAACATATATTTT
v_call: TRBV12-3/TRBV12-4; j_call: TRBJ2-3; clone_size: medium-sized; d_call: TRBD1; cdr3_aa: CASDPGQGGADTQYF; cdr3_nt: TGTGCCAGCGACCCGGGACAGGGGGGCGCAGATACGCAGTATTTT
v_call: TRBV27; j_call: TRBJ2-1; clone_size: once; d_call: .; cdr3_aa: CASSQLPQRKGNEQFF; cdr3_nt: TGTGCCAGCAGTCAACTCCCTCAGAGGAAGGGGAATGAGCAGTTCTTC
v_call: TRBV19; j_call: TRBJ1-2; clone_size: many; d_call: .; cdr3_aa: CASTDLGARANYGYTF; cdr3_nt: TGTGCCAGTACCGATCTGGGGGCACGAGCTAACTATGGCTACACCTTC
v_call: TRBV7-9; j_call: TRBJ2-7; clone_size: medium-sized; d_call: TRBD1; cdr3_aa: CASSPTTGQGYYEQYF; cdr3_nt: TGTGCCAGCAGCCCGACCACGGGACAGGGATACTACGAGCAGTACTTC
v_call: TRBV19; j_call: TRBJ1-5; clone_size: medium-sized; d_call: TRBD1; cdr3_aa: CATTLVGTGVDQPQHF; cdr3_nt: TGTGCCACTACTTTAGTGGGGACAGGGGTCGATCAGCCCCAGCATTTT
v_call: TRBV27; j_call: TRBJ2-7; clone_size: medium-sized; d_call: .; cdr3_aa: CASHPMGSSSYEQYF; cdr3_nt: TGTGCCAGCCACCCGATGGGGAGCTCATCCTACGAGCAGTACTTC
v_call: TRBV7-9; j_call: TRBJ2-7; clone_size: once; d_call: TRBD2; cdr3_aa: CASSPEGLAGFEQCF; cdr3_nt: TGTGCCAGCAGCCCTGAGGGTCTAGCGGGATTCGAGCAGTGCTTC
v_call: TRBV24-1; j_call: TRBJ2-3; clone_size: many; d_call: .; cdr3_aa: CATSDPLGDTQYF; cdr3_nt: TGTGCCACCAGTGACCCCCTCGGAGATACGCAGTATTTT
v_call: TRBV27; j_call: TRBJ2-4; clone_size: many; d_call: .; cdr3_aa: CASSLLRTKNIQYF; cdr3_nt: TGTGCCAGCAGTCTACTAAGGACCAAAAACATTCAGTACTTC
v_call: TRBV12-3/TRBV12-4; j_call: TRBJ2-1; clone_size: medium-sized; d_call: TRBD2; cdr3_aa: CASSLRLAGGLLYNEQFF; cdr3_nt: TGTGCCAGCAGTTTAAGGCTAGCGGGAGGCCTTCTCTACAATGAGCAGTTCTTC
v_call: TRBV30; j_call: TRBJ2-5; clone_size: .; d_call: .; cdr3_aa: CAWRLLPTLVMEETQYF; cdr3_nt: TGTGCCTGGAGACTCCTACCCACGCTAGTAATGGAAGAGACCCAGTACTTC
v_call: TRBV28; j_call: TRBJ2-7; clone_size: .; d_call: .; cdr3_aa: CASGGAGEQYF; cdr3_nt: TGTGCCAGCGGAGGGGCGGGGGAGCAGTACTTC
v_call: TRBV7-9; j_call: TRBJ2-3; clone_size: many; d_call: TRBD2; cdr3_aa: CASSLGLAGGPGTQYF; cdr3_nt: TGTGCCAGCAGCCTTGGGCTAGCGGGAGGGCCGGGTACGCAGTATTTT
v_call: TRBV10-3; j_call: TRBJ2-3; clone_size: medium-sized; d_call: .; cdr3_aa: CAISAPGGPSTDTQYF; cdr3_nt: TGTGCCATCAGTGCTCCGGGCGGACCTAGCACAGATACGCAGTATTTT
v_call: TRBV5-5; j_call: TRBJ2-7; clone_size: .; d_call: .; cdr3_aa: CASSLGLTYYEQYF; cdr3_nt: TGTGCCAGCAGCTTGGGGCTTACCTACTACGAGCAGTACTTC
v_call: TRBV6-2/TRBV6-3; j_call: TRBJ2-1; clone_size: .; d_call: TRBD2; cdr3_aa: CASTPGGRAFEQFF; cdr3_nt: TGTGCCAGCACCCCTGGCGGGAGGGCTTTCGAGCAGTTCTTC
v_call: TRBV13; j_call: TRBJ2-1; clone_size: few; d_call: .; cdr3_aa: CASSGGGGPLDEQFF; cdr3_nt: TGTGCCAGCAGCGGAGGAGGGGGCCCCTTGGATGAGCAGTTCTTC
v_call: TRBV2; j_call: TRBJ2-7; clone_size: few; d_call: .; cdr3_aa: CASTKTEDEQYF; cdr3_nt: TGTGCCAGCACCAAGACAGAAGACGAGCAGTACTTC
v_call: TRBV7-8; j_call: TRBJ2-1; clone_size: .; d_call: .; cdr3_aa: CASSLAAEGPYNEQFF; cdr3_nt: TGTGCCAGCAGCTTAGCTGCGGAGGGCCCCTACAATGAGCAGTTCTTC
v_call: TRBV12-3/TRBV12-4; j_call: TRBJ2-7; clone_size: many; d_call: .; cdr3_aa: CASSFGALAYEQYF; cdr3_nt: TGTGCCAGCAGTTTTGGGGCGTTAGCCTACGAGCAGTACTTC
v_call: TRBV7-6; j_call: TRBJ2-3; clone_size: medium-sized; d_call: TRBD2; cdr3_aa: CASSLIAGGPGTDTQYF; cdr3_nt: TGTGCCAGCAGCTTAATAGCGGGAGGGCCGGGCACAGATACGCAGTATTTT
v_call: TRBV7-9; j_call: TRBJ2-7; clone_size: many; d_call: .; cdr3_aa: CASSPSWTEQYF; cdr3_nt: TGTGCCAGCAGCCCGAGTTGGACCGAGCAGTACTTC
v_call: TRBV27; j_call: TRBJ2-5; clone_size: medium-sized; d_call: TRBD1; cdr3_aa: CASRNIQGATQETQYF; cdr3_nt: TGTGCCAGCAGAAACATCCAGGGGGCCACCCAAGAGACCCAGTACTTC
v_call: TRBV7-2; j_call: TRBJ2-3; clone_size: .; d_call: .; cdr3_aa: CASSLWVRTPDTQYF; cdr3_nt: TGTGCCAGCAGCTTATGGGTCAGGACTCCAGATACGCAGTATTTT
v_call: TRBV4-1; j_call: TRBJ2-7; clone_size: medium-sized; d_call: TRBD2; cdr3_aa: CASSQQTSGRFYEQYF; cdr3_nt: TGCGCCAGCAGCCAACAGACTAGCGGGAGATTTTACGAGCAGTACTTC
v_call: TRBV29-1; j_call: TRBJ2-2; clone_size: medium-sized; d_call: .; cdr3_aa: CSVDGKNTGELFF; cdr3_nt: TGCAGCGTTGACGGGAAGAACACCGGGGAGCTGTTTTTT
v_call: TRBV7-9; j_call: TRBJ2-7; clone_size: medium-sized; d_call: TRBD1; cdr3_aa: CASEGDRGYEQYF; cdr3_nt: TGTGCCAGCGAGGGGGACAGGGGGTACGAGCAGTACTTC
v_call: TRBV7-9; j_call: TRBJ2-3; clone_size: .; d_call: TRBD2; cdr3_aa: CASSSVGLAIGDTQYF; cdr3_nt: TGTGCCAGCAGCTCTGTGGGACTAGCTATAGGGGATACGCAGTATTTT
v_call: TRBV19; j_call: TRBJ2-4; clone_size: medium-sized; d_call: TRBD2; cdr3_aa: CASSIVGGDWAKNIQYF; cdr3_nt: TGTGCCAGTAGTATAGTGGGGGGGGACTGGGCCAAAAACATTCAGTACTTC
v_call: TRBV7-9; j_call: TRBJ2-1; clone_size: many; d_call: .; cdr3_aa: CASMENRLGDEQFF; cdr3_nt: TGTGCCAGCATGGAGAACCGGCTTGGGGATGAGCAGTTCTTC
v_call: TRBV28; j_call: TRBJ2-7; clone_size: medium-sized; d_call: .; cdr3_aa: CASSSTGFSYEQYF; cdr3_nt: TGTGCCAGCAGCAGTACAGGGTTCTCCTACGAGCAGTACTTC
v_call: TRBV7-6; j_call: TRBJ2-7; clone_size: .; d_call: .; cdr3_aa: CTSSPTGSYEQYF; cdr3_nt: TGTACCAGCAGCCCGACAGGAAGCTACGAGCAGTACTTC
v_call: TRBV9; j_call: TRBJ2-7; clone_size: many; d_call: TRBD2; cdr3_aa: CASSVLHTSVFSEQYF; cdr3_nt: TGTGCCAGCAGCGTCCTCCACACTAGCGTTTTTTCCGAGCAGTACTTC
v_call: TRBV27; j_call: TRBJ1-6; clone_size: many; d_call: .; cdr3_aa: CASSIDRNNSPLHF; cdr3_nt: TGTGCCAGCAGCATCGACAGAAATAATTCACCCCTCCACTTT
v_call: TRBV7-2; j_call: TRBJ1-1; clone_size: few; d_call: .; cdr3_aa: CASSLGVGPTGAFF; cdr3_nt: TGTGCCAGCAGCTTAGGGGTAGGCCCCACTGGAGCTTTCTTT
v_call: TRBV12-3/TRBV12-4; j_call: TRBJ1-5; clone_size: many; d_call: .; cdr3_aa: CASSFKGESNQPQHF; cdr3_nt: TGTGCCAGCAGTTTCAAGGGGGAGAGCAATCAGCCCCAGCATTTT
v_call: TRBV11-2; j_call: TRBJ2-1; clone_size: few; d_call: .; cdr3_aa: CASSLDSVFDSQFF; cdr3_nt: TGTGCCAGCAGCTTAGATTCGGTTTTTGATTCACAGTTCTTC
v_call: TRBV4-1; j_call: TRBJ2-2; clone_size: few; d_call: .; cdr3_aa: CASSQDLGITGELFF; cdr3_nt: TGCGCCAGCAGCCAAGATCTGGGGATCACCGGGGAGCTGTTTTTT
v_call: TRBV19; j_call: TRBJ2-1; clone_size: many; d_call: .; cdr3_aa: CASSITDYNEQFF; cdr3_nt: TGTGCCAGTAGTATTACAGACTACAATGAGCAGTTCTTC
v_call: TRBV19; j_call: TRBJ2-7; clone_size: many; d_call: .; cdr3_aa: CASSGSGREQYF; cdr3_nt: TGTGCCAGCTCCGGGTCTGGGAGGGAGCAGTACTTC
v_call: TRBV9; j_call: TRBJ1-3; clone_size: many; d_call: .; cdr3_aa: CASSVGGNGNTIYF; cdr3_nt: TGTGCCAGCAGCGTAGGAGGGAATGGAAACACCATATATTTT
v_call: TRBV7-9; j_call: TRBJ1-1; clone_size: few; d_call: .; cdr3_aa: CASSSRGGTGTEAFF; cdr3_nt: TGTGCCAGCAGCTCTCGCGGAGGGACCGGGACTGAAGCTTTCTTT
v_call: TRBV19; j_call: TRBJ2-1; clone_size: few; d_call: .; cdr3_aa: CASSIGGPFNEQFF; cdr3_nt: TGTGCCAGTAGTATTGGCGGGCCCTTCAATGAGCAGTTCTTC
v_call: TRBV12-3/TRBV12-4; j_call: TRBJ2-3; clone_size: many; d_call: .; cdr3_aa: CASSLGAGSTDTQYF; cdr3_nt: TGTGCCAGCAGCCTGGGGGCGGGTAGCACAGATACGCAGTATTTT
v_call: TRBV10-3; j_call: TRBJ1-1; clone_size: many; d_call: .; cdr3_aa: CAIGVGESTEAFF; cdr3_nt: TGTGCCATCGGGGTGGGAGAGTCCACTGAAGCTTTCTTT
v_call: TRBV5-1; j_call: TRBJ2-7; clone_size: many; d_call: TRBD2; cdr3_aa: CASSLWGGSSYEQYF; cdr3_nt: TGCGCCAGCAGCTTGTGGGGCGGGAGCTCCTACGAGCAGTACTTC